What follows describes a single TCR beta chain. No antigen is known for it. This specimen belongs to a study of T cell responses to AZD1222 COVID-19 vaccine. Study summary: Analyses pooled second doses at about 4 or about 12 weeks. Study results and limitations: Sampling that yielded the repertoires occurred only after the peak T cell response. Across spike, vaccine-associated CD4 TCRs were found, dominant at 160-218 and 743-854. Among those given AZD1222, only five or six were seropositive at baseline.

The data were produced by immunoSEQ multiplex PCR, yet TCRdb's version contains in-frame clones alone and is incomplete. Found here are 150,000 to 200,000 clones, 80% to 90% of them singletons; the top ten hold 6.5% to 8.5%. The CDR3 spans 15 residues. V was trimmed by 3 bases and J by 0 bases, leaving 10 bases between them. Germline assignment: CDR1 LGHNA and CDR2 YSLEER. The sequences come from peripheral blood, collected on day 0 of AZD1222 vaccination. V gene TRBV4-3 combines with J gene TRBJ2-3; D ambiguous. The TCR comes from an adult in good health. The CDR3 is CASSHRAGSTDTQYF. In DNA, the CDR3 is TGCGCCAGCAGCCACCGCGCCGGGAGCACAGATACGCAGTATTTT.